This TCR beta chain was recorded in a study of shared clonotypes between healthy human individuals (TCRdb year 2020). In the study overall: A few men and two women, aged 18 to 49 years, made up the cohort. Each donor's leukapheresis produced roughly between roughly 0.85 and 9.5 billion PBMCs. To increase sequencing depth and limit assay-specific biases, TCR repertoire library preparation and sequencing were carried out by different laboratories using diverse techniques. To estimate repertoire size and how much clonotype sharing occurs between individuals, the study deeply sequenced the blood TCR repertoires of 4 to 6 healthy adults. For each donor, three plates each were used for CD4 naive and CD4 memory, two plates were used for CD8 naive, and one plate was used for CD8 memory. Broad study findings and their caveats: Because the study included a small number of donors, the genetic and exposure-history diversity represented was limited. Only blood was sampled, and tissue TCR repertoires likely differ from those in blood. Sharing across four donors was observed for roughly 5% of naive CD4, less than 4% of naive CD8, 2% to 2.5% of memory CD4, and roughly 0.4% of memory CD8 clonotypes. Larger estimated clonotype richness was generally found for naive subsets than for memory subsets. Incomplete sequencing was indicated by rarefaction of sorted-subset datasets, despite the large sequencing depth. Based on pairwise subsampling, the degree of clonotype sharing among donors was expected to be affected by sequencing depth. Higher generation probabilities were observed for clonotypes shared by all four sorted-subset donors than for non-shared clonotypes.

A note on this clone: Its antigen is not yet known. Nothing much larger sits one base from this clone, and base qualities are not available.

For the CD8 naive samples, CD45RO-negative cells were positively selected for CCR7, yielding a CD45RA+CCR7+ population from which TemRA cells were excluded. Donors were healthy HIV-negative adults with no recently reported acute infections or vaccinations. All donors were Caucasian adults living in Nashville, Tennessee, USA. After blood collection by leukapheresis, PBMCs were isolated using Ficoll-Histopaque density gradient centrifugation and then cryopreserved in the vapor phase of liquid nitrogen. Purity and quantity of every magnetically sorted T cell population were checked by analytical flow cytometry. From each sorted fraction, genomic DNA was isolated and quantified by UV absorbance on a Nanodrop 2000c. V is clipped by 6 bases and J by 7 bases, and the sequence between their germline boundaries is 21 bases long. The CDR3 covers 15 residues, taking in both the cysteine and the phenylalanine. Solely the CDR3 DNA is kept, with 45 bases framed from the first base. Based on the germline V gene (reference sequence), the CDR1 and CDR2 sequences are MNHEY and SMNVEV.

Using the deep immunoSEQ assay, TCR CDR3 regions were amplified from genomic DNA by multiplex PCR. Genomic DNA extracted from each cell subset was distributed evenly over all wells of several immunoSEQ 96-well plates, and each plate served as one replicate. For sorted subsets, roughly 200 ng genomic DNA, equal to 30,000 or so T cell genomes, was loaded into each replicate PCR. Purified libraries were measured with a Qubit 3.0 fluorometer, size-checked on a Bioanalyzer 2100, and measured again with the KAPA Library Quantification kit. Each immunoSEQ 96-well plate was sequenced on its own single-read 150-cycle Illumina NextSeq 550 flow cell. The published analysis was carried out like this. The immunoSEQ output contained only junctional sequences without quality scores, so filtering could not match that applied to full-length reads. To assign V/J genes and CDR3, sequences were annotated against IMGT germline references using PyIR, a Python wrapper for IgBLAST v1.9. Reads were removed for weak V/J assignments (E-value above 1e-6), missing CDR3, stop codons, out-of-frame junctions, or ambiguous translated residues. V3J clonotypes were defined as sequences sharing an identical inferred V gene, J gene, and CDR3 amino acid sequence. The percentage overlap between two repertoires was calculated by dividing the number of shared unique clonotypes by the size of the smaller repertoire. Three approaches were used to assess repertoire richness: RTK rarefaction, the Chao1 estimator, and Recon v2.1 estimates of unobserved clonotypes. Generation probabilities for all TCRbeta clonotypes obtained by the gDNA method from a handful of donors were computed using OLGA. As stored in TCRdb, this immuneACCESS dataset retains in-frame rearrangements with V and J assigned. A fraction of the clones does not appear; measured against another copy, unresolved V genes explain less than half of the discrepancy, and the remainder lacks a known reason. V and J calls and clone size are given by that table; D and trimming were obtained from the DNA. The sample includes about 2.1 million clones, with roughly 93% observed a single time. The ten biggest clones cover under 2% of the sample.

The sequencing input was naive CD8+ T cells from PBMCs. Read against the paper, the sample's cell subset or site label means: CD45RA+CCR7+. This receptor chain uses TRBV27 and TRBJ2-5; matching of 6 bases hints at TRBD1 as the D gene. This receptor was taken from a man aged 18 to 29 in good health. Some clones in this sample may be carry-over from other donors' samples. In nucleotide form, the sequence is TGTGCCAGCAGACCGTCGGGACATCTTTGGGGGACCCAGTACTTC. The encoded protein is CASRPSGHLWGTQYF.